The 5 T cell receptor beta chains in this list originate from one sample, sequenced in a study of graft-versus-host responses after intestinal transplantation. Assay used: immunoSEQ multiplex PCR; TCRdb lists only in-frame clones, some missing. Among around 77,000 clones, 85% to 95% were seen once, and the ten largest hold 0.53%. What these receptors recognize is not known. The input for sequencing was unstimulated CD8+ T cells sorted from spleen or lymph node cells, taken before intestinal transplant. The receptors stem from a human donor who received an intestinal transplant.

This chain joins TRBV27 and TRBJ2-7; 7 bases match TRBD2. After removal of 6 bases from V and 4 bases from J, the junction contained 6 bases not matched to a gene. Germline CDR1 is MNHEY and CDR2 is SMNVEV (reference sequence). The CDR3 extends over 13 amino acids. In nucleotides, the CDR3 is TGTGCCAGCAGGGGGACTACCGATTACGAGCAGTACTTC. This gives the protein CASRGTTDYEQYF.

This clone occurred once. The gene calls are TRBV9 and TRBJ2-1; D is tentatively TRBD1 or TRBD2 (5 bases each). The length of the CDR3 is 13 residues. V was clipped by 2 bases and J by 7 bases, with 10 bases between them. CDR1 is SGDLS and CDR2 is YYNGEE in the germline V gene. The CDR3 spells CASSVSGPNEQFF. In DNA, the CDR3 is TGTGCCAGCAGCGTCTCGGGACCTAATGAGCAGTTCTTC.

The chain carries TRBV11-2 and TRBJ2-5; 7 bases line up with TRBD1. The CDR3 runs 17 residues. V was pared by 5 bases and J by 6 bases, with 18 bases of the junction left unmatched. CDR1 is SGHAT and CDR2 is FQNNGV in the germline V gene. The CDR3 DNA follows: TGTGCCAGCAGCCCTGGGCAGGGAAGGGGGCTTGGGCAGACCCAGTACTTC. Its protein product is CASSPGQGRGLGQTQYF.

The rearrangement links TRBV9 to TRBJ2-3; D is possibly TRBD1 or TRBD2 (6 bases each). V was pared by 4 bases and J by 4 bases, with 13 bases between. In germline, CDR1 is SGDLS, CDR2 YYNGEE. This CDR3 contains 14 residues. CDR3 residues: CASSSPGAADTQYF. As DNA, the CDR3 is TGTGCCAGCAGCTCTCCGGGGGCCGCAGATACGCAGTATTTT.

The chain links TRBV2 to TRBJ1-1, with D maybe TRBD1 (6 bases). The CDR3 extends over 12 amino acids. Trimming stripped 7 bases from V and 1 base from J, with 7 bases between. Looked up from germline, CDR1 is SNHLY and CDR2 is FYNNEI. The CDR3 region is CASTDRNTEAFF. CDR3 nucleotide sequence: TGTGCCAGCACGGACAGGAACACTGAAGCTTTCTTT.